Reported below is one T cell receptor (beta chain). Its specificity is unknown. This entry comes from a study of response to subunit inactivated influenza vaccine. Study conclusions and caveats: The authors suggested that few new T cells are recruited per seasonal influenza vaccination.

TCRdb itself ran the RT-PCR reads through MiXCR, one entry per CDR3 protein. The data hold hundreds of thousands of distinct CDR3 sequences, with less than 20% observed a single time. Germline V gene lookup returns CDR1 MNHEY and CDR2 SVGEGT. V was pared by 6 bases and J by 8 bases, with 9 bases of the junction left unmatched. The CDR3 has 13 residues. Sequenced here: PBMCs from blood, sampled 12 days after vaccination. The receptor was derived from a man aged 50-59 years who received an inactivated influenza vaccine. The V gene is TRBV6-2 or TRBV6-3, the J gene TRBJ1-2; 7 bases are a match to TRBD1. The CDR3 DNA follows: TGTGCCAGCAGCTCCCCCCAGGGGGACGGCTACACCTTC. It encodes CASSSPQGDGYTF.